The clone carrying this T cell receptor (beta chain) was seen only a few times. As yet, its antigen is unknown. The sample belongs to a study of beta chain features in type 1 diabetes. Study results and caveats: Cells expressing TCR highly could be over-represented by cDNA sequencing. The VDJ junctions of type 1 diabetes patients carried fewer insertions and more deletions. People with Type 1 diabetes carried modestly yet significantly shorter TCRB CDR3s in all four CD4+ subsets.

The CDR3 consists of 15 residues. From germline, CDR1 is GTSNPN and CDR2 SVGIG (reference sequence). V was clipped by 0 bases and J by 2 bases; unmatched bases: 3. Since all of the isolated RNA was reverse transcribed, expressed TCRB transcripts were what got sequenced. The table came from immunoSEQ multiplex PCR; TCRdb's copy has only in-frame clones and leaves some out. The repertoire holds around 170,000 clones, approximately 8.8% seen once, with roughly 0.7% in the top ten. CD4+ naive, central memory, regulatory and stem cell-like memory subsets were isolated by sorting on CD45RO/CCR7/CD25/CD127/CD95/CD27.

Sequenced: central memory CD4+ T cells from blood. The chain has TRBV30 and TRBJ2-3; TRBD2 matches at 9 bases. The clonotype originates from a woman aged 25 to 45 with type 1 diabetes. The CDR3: CAWSVLAGFTDTQYF. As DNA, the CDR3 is TGTGCCTGGAGTGTGCTAGCGGGATTCACAGATACGCAGTATTTT. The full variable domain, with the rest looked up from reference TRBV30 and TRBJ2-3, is SQTIHQWPATLVQPVGSPLSLECTVEGTSNPNLYWYRQAAGRGLQLLFYSVGIGQISSEVPQNLSASRPQDRQFILSSKKLLLSDSGFYLCAWSVLAGFTDTQYFGPGTRLTVL.